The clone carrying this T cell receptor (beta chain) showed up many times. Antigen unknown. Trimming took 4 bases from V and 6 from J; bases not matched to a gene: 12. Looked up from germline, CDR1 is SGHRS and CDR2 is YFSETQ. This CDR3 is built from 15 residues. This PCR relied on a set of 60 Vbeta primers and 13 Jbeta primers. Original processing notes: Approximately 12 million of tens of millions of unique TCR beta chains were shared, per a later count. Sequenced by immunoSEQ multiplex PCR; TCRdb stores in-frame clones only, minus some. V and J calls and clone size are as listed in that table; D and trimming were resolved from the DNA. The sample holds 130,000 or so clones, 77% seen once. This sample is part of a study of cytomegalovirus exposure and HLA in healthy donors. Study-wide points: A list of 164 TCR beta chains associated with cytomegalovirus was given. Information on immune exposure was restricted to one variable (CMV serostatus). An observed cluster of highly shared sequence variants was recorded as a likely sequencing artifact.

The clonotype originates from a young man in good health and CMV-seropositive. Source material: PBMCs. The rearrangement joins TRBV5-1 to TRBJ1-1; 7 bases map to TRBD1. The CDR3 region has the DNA TGCGCCAGCAGCGGCGGGACAGTTCTTGAAGCTGAAGCTTTCTTT. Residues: CASSGGTVLEAEAFF.